Following are 9 T cell receptor beta chains from one sample sequenced in a study of T cell repertoires in cytomegalovirus infection. For these TCRs, the target antigens are not known. TCRdb re-derived calls from the reads in MiXCR, one entry per CDR3 protein. Of 100,000 to 150,000 distinct CDR3 sequences in the sample, roughly a quarter were seen once. The specimen was PBMCs, sequenced either directly or after in vitro stimulation (not recorded which). The source of these receptors is a human donor in good health (CMV status not recorded). Some clones in this sample may be carry-over from other donors' samples.

The table lists this clonotype with a few counts. V gene TRBV7-2 combines with J gene TRBJ2-2; a possible D gene is TRBD2 (6 bases). Trimming took off 6 bases at V and 4 bases at J, with 12 bases between the two ends. CDR1 SGHTA and CDR2 FQGNSA come from the germline V gene. This CDR3 spans 14 amino acids. As DNA, the CDR3 is TGTGCCAGCAGAGGACGGGAGCCCACCGGGGAGCTGTTTTTT. This sequence encodes CASRGREPTGELFF.

This clonotype was picked up a small number of times. Relative to the germline gene, one junction end is altered; a read error may explain this. The chain recombines TRBV7-9 with TRBJ1-3, with 8 bases fitting TRBD1. The length of the CDR3 is 13 residues. Per germline, CDR1 SEHNR and CDR2 FQNEAQ (reference sequence). Written as DNA, the CDR3 is TGTGCCAGCAGCTTTGGGACAGGCGGTGGCGTGGATTTT. Its protein product is CASSFGTGGGVDF.

This clonotype came up a few times. The genes are TRBV28 and TRBJ1-1, with D tentatively TRBD1 (5 bases). Germline V CDR1 and CDR2: MDHEN, SYDVKM. This CDR3 comprises 15 residues. The V and J ends lost 0 bases and 2 bases respectively, with 10 bases between them. CDR3 in amino acids: CASSLWEGTNTEAFF. The CDR3 DNA sequence: TGTGCCAGCAGTTTATGGGAGGGGACCAACACTGAAGCTTTCTTT.

This clonotype was found a few times. CDR3 nucleotides: TGTGCCAGTAGTCCCCGGGACAGACTTAATCAGCCCCAGCATTTT. Translation gives CASSPRDRLNQPQHF. The chain carries TRBV19 and TRBJ1-5, with TRBD1 matching over 7 bases. Trimming took 5 bases from V and 4 from J; bases not matched to a gene: 8. The germline gives CDR1 LNHDA, CDR2 SQIVND (reference sequence). The CDR3 length is 15 residues.

In its sample, this clonotype was seen a few times. The chain joins TRBV7-2 to TRBJ2-3, with D possibly called TRBD1 or TRBD2 (6 bases each). Trimming shortened V by 8 bases and J by 7 bases, and 19 bases separated the two germline ends. The CDR3 sequence is 14 residues long. Germline V gene sequence: CDR1 SGHTA, CDR2 FQGNSA. The CDR3 DNA is TGTGCCAGCGTCGGGGGCGGGACTCTGCATACGCAGTATTTT. Protein product: CASVGGGTLHTQYF.

This chain links TRBV7-2 with TRBJ1-1; no clear D gene. The CDR3 totals 14 residues. V lost 5 bases and J lost 7, with 17 bases in between. CDR1 is SGHTA, CDR2 FQGNSA, per germline. CDR3 amino acids: CASSPSGIDIEAFF. CDR3 DNA: TGTGCCAGCAGCCCCTCAGGCATTGACATTGAAGCTTTCTTT.

This clonotype is medium-sized (0.01 to 0.1%) in the sample. The J gene is TRBJ1-1, the V gene TRBV7-9; unclear D gene. Deletions cut 1 base from V and 1 base from J, with 10 bases between. The CDR3 consists of 15 residues. Per germline, CDR1 SEHNR and CDR2 FQNEAQ (reference sequence). The CDR3 here is CASSLVLGSNTEAFF. Here the CDR3 DNA reads TGTGCCAGCAGCTTAGTACTGGGCTCGAACACTGAAGCTTTCTTT.

V gene TRBV28 combines with J gene TRBJ1-1; D is undetermined. The CDR3 is 16 residues long. Germline V gene lookup returns CDR1 MDHEN and CDR2 SYDVKM. V was pared by 0 bases and J by 5 bases, with 16 bases between. The CDR3 loop is CASSLWGVASGTEAFF. The CDR3 DNA reads as TGTGCCAGCAGTTTATGGGGAGTCGCTAGTGGGACTGAAGCTTTCTTT. Using reference TRBV28 and TRBJ1-1 for the parts outside the CDR3, the full variable domain is DVKVTQSSRYLVKRTGEKVFLECVQDMDHENMFWYRQDPGLGLRLIYFSYDVKMKEKGDIPEGYSVSREKKERFSLILESASTNQTSMYLCASSLWGVASGTEAFFGQGTRLTVV.

This clonotype was found a few times. The chain couples TRBV6-5 to TRBJ1-2; D gene uncertain. This CDR3 has 14 residues. The germline V gene has CDR1 MNHEY and CDR2 SVGAGI. Trimming pared 5 bases from V and 3 bases from J, leaving 13 bases between. CDR3 coding DNA: TGTGCCAGCAGTCCCCTCGAAGGATACTATGGCTACACCTTC. Translation: CASSPLEGYYGYTF.